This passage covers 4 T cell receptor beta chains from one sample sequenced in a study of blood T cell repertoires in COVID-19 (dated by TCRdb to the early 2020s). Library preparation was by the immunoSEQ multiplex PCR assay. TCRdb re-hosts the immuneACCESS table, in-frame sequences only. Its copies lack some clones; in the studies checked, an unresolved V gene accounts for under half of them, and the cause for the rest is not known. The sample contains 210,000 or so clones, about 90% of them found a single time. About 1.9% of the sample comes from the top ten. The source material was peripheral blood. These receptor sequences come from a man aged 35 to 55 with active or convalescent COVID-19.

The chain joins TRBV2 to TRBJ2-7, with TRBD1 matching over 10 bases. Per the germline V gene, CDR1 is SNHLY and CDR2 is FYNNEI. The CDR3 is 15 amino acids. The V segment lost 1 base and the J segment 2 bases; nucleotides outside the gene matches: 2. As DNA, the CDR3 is TGTGCCAGCAGTGAAGTAGGGACAGGGGCCTACGAGCAGTACTTC. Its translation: CASSEVGTGAYEQYF.

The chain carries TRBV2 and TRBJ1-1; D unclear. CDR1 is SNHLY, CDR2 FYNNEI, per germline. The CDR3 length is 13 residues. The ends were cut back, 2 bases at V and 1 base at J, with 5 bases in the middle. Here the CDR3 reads CASSEYPNTEAFF. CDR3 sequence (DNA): TGTGCCAGCAGTGAATATCCGAACACTGAAGCTTTCTTT.

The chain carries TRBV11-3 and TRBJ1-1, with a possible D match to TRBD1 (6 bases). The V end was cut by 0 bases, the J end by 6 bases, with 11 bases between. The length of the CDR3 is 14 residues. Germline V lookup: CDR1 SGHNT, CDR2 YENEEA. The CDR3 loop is CASSLDGRQAEAFF. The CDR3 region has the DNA TGTGCCAGCAGCTTAGATGGTCGACAGGCTGAAGCTTTCTTT. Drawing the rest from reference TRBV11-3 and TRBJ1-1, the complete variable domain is EAGVVQSPRYKIIEKKQPVAFWCNPISGHNTLYWYLQNLGQGPELLIRYENEEAVDDSQLPKDRFSAERLKGVDSTLKIQPAELGDSAVYLCASSLDGRQAEAFFGQGTRLTVV.

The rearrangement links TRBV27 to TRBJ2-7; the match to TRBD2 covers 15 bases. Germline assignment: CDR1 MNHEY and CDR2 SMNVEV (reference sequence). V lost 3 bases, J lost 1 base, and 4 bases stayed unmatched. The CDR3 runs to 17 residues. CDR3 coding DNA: TGTGCCAGCAGTTTTCGGACTAGCGGGAGGGTTTCCTACGAGCAGTACTTC. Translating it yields CASSFRTSGRVSYEQYF.